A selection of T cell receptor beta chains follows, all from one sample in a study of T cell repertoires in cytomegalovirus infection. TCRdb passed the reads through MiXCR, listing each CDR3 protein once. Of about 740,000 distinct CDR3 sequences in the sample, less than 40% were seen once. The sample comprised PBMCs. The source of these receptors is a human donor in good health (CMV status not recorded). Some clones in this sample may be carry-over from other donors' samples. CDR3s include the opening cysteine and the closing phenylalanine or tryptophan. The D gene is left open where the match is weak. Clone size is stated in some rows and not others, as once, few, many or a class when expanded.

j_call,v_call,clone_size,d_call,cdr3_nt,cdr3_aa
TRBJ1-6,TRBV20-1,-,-,TGCAGTGCTAGAGACCCAAACCAAACAGGGTGGGGATCACCCCTCCACTTT,CSARDPNQTGWGSPLHF
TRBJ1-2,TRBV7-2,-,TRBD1,TGTGCCAGCAGCTTACAGGGGGATGCCTACACCTTC,CASSLQGDAYTF
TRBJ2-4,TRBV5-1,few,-,TGCGCCAGCAGCTTGGATCCGGGCACCATTCAGTACTTC,CASSLDPGTIQYF
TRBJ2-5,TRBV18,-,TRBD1,TGTGCCAGCTCAGATCGGACAGGGGAAGAGACCCAGTACTTC,CASSDRTGEETQYF
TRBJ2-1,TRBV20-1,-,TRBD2,TGCAGTGCTAGGATTAGCGGGAGATGGGATGAGCAGTTCTTC,CSARISGRWDEQFF
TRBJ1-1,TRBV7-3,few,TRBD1,TGTGCCAGCAGCTTAACCTCAGGGGGCGGAATCACTGAAGCTTTCTTT,CASSLTSGGGITEAFF
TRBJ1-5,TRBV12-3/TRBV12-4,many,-,TGTGCCAGCAGCCCGGGGGTACAGAGGCCCCAGCATTTT,CASSPGVQRPQHF
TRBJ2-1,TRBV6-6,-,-,TGTGCCAGCCGTTACTCCGCTCGTCGTGGGACCTACAATGAGCAGTTCTTC,CASRYSARRGTYNEQFF
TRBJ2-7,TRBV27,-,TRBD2,TGTGCCAGCAGTAAGCCGCGACTAGCGGGAGTTTACGAGCAGTACTTC,CASSKPRLAGVYEQYF
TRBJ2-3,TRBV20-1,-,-,TGCAGTGCTAGTAGGGACGCAGGCACAGATACGCAGTATTTT,CSASRDAGTDTQYF
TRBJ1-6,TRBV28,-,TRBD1,TGTGCCATCCAACAGGGGGATATGGCACCCCTCCACTTT,CAIQQGDMAPLHF
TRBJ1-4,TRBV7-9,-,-,TGTGCCAGCAGCCCCAAAACACCTCTCAATGAAAAACTGTTTTTT,CASSPKTPLNEKLFF
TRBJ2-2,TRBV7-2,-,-,TGTGCCAGCAGTCTAGGGTTCACCGGGGAGCTGTTTTTT,CASSLGFTGELFF
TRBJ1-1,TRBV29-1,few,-,TGCAGCGTTCCCAAAGGGGGGGGGGTAGTAACTGAAGCTTTCTTT,CSVPKGGGVVTEAFF
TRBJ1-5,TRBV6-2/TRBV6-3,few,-,TGTGCCAGCATTGCCAACAGGGCCCTCAATCAGCCCCAGCATTTT,CASIANRALNQPQHF
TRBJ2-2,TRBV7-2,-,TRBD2,TGTGCCAGCAGCCCCCGGGGAGCTAGCGGGAGAAACACCGGGGAGCTGTTTTTT,CASSPRGASGRNTGELFF
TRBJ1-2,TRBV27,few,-,TGTGCCAGCAGTTTATCCCCGGGAGTTATCTATGGCTACACCTTC,CASSLSPGVIYGYTF
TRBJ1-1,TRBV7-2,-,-,TGTGCCAGCAGCTTAACGGGACTTCTCTTGAACACTGAAGCTTTCTTT,CASSLTGLLLNTEAFF
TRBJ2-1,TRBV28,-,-,TGTGCCAGCAGAGGGGGTACCAGGCAGTTCTTC,CASRGGTRQFF
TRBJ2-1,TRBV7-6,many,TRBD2,TGTGCCAGCAGCTTATATGCCTCCGGGACTAGTTCTTACAATGAGCAGTTCTTC,CASSLYASGTSSYNEQFF
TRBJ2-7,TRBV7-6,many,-,TGTGCCAGCAGCTTGATGGCCGAGGGCTACGAGCAGTACTTC,CASSLMAEGYEQYF
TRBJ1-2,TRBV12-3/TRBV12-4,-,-,TGTGCCAGCAGTTTGGGGACAACCTATGCCTTTGTGGGCTACACCTTC,CASSLGTTYAFVGYTF
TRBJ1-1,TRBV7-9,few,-,TGTGCCAGCAGCTTTTTTACTGAAGCTTTCTTT,CASSFFTEAFF
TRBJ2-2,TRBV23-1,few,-,TGCGCCAGCAGTCAGATAGGGCCCCAGAACACCGGGGAGCTGTTTTTT,CASSQIGPQNTGELFF
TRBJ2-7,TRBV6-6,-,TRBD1,TGTGCCAGCGAGGGACAGAGCTACGAGCAGTACTTC,CASEGQSYEQYF
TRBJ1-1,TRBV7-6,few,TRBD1,TGTGCCAGCAGCTTATTGCAGGGGGTGGAAAACACTGAAGCTTTCTTT,CASSLLQGVENTEAFF
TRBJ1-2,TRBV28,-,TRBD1,TGTGCCAGCGCAACACCCGGGACAGGGGACGTCGGCTACACCTTC,CASATPGTGDVGYTF
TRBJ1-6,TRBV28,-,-,TGTGCCAGCAGTTTTGGGCAGAGAACGAGGTCACCCCTCCACTTT,CASSFGQRTRSPLHF
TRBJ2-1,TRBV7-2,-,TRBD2,TGTGCCAGCAGCTTAGCGCGACTAGCCAATGAGCAGTTCTTC,CASSLARLANEQFF
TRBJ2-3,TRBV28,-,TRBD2,TGTGCCAGCAACCCCTCACTTGGGGGGGGTAGCACAGATACGCAGTATTTT,CASNPSLGGGSTDTQYF
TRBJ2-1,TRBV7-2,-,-,TGTGCCAGCAGCTTTTGGGGGAGCGAGCAGTTCTTC,CASSFWGSEQFF
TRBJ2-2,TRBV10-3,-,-,TGTGCCATCAGTGAAATCACCGGGGAGCTGTTTTTT,CAISEITGELFF
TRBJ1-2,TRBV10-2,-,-,TGCGCCAGCAGGGAAGAGGGGAACTATGGCTACACCTTC,CASREEGNYGYTF
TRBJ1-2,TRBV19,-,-,TGTGCCAGTAAATATCCGGGAGCCTATGGCTACACCTTC,CASKYPGAYGYTF
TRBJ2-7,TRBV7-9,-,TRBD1,TGTGCCAGCAGCCCGCTAGACAGGGGCTCCTACGAGCAGTACTTC,CASSPLDRGSYEQYF